The next 18 T cell receptor beta chains were all read from a single sample in a study of T cells after yellow fever vaccination. TCRdb recomputed calls from the 5' RACE reads with MiXCR, one row per CDR3 protein. The sample records around 320,000 distinct CDR3 sequences, approximately 4.5% being singletons. Sample: PBMCs, taken 15 days after the yellow fever booster vaccination. Receptors were obtained from a man aged 18 to 30 who received the YFV17D yellow fever vaccine.

In its sample, this clonotype was seen many times. The J gene is TRBJ2-3, the V gene TRBV4-2; TRBD2 aligns across 13 bases. The V segment lost 2 bases and the J segment 6 bases; nucleotides outside the gene matches: 8. The CDR3 consists of 17 residues. Per the germline V gene, CDR1 is LGHNA and CDR2 is YNFKEQ. CDR3 protein: CASSQRTSGSRWDTQYF. In nucleotides, the CDR3 is TGTGCCAGCAGCCAACGGACTAGCGGGAGCCGGTGGGATACGCAGTATTTT.

This clonotype came up a few times. The gene calls are TRBV5-1 and TRBJ2-3; D possibly corresponds to TRBD2 (5 bases). This CDR3 is 12 amino acids long. V lost 4 bases and J lost 8, with 11 bases in between. The germline V gene has CDR1 SGHRS and CDR2 YFSETQ. CDR3 sequence reads: CASSNGMGTQYF. In nucleotides, the CDR3 is TGCGCCAGCAGCAACGGGATGGGTACGCAGTATTTT.

This clonotype was recorded a few times. The V gene is TRBV7-2, the J gene TRBJ2-7; unclear D gene. The CDR3 contains 13 residues. Germline V gene sequence: CDR1 SGHTA, CDR2 FQGNSA. V gave up 4 bases and J gave up 4 bases, with 11 bases separating them. The CDR3 spells CASSYPDLYEQYF. CDR3 nucleotides: TGTGCCAGCAGCTACCCAGATTTGTACGAGCAGTACTTC.

This clonotype was picked up a small number of times. V gene TRBV6-1 combines with J gene TRBJ2-7; the match to TRBD1 covers 8 bases. Germline V CDR1 and CDR2: MNHNS, SASEGT. The CDR3 sequence is 13 residues long. V lost 6 bases, J lost 3 bases, and 4 bases stayed unmatched. CDR3 in amino acids: CASRPDRDYEQYV. CDR3 bases: TGTGCCAGCAGACCGGACAGGGACTACGAGCAGTACGTC.

This clonotype turned up a few times. CDR3 DNA sequence: TGCAGTGCTAGATACCCCGGCGGGCAAGAGACCCAGTACTTC. This codes for CSARYPGGQETQYF. V usage is TRBV20-1 and J usage is TRBJ2-5; D might be TRBD2 (5 bases). Germline V gene data show CDR1 as DFQATT and CDR2 as SNEGSKA (reference sequence). The CDR3 contains 14 residues. Trimming took 2 bases from V and 2 from J, leaving 12 bases between them.

This clonotype was observed many times. The rearrangement uses TRBV7-9 and TRBJ2-3; TRBD2 matches 8 bases. Germline-derived CDR1 and CDR2 are SEHNR and FQNEAQ (reference sequence). The CDR3 runs 15 residues. V gave up 5 bases and J gave up 2 bases; unmatched junction bases: 6. The CDR3 DNA reads as TGTGCCAGCAGCGCCGGGACTAGTATCACAGATACGCAGTATTTT. The encoded protein is CASSAGTSITDTQYF.

The CDR3 is CSVEERTERGEAFF. The CDR3 coding sequence is TGCAGCGTTGAAGAAAGGACAGAAAGAGGTGAAGCTTTCTTT. The chain has TRBV29-1 and TRBJ1-1, with D possibly matching TRBD1 (6 bases). The CDR3 is 14 amino acids. V lost 0 bases to trimming and J lost 7 bases, with 15 bases between them. Germline loops: CDR1 SQVTM, CDR2 ANQGSEA.

At least ten counts were recorded for this clonotype. The rearrangement links TRBV12-3 or TRBV12-4 to TRBJ2-3; no clear D. The CDR3 loop spans 12 amino acids. V lost 5 bases and J lost 6, with 9 bases in between. CDR3 coding DNA: TGTGCCAGCAGTACTGAGTTCGATACGCAGTATTTT. Its protein product is CASSTEFDTQYF.

This clonotype was found a few times. The genes are TRBV24-1 and TRBJ1-1; 7 positions match TRBD1. Germline loops: CDR1 KGHDR, CDR2 SFDVKD. The V gene end was trimmed by 3 bases and the J gene end by 11 bases; junction bases not matched to a gene: 5. The CDR3 has 12 amino acids. The CDR3 bases are TGTGCCACCAGTGATGCAACAGGGGAGGCTTTCTTT. This encodes CATSDATGEAFF.

V is TRBV27 and J is TRBJ2-6; 7 positions match TRBD1. J lost 4 bases, V lost 7 bases, and 10 bases had no gene match. The CDR3 is 16 amino acids. Germline-derived CDR1 and CDR2 are MNHEY and SMNVEV (reference sequence). CDR3 residues: CASTQPTGVGANVLTF. The CDR3 nucleotides read TGTGCCAGCACCCAGCCCACAGGGGTCGGGGCCAACGTCCTGACTTTC.

V is TRBV5-4 and J is TRBJ2-1; D may be TRBD1 or TRBD2 (6 bases each). Trimming removed 0 bases at V and 6 bases at J, with 16 bases between. Germline V gives CDR1 SGHNT, CDR2 YYREEE (reference sequence). The CDR3 is 16 residues long. CDR3 amino acids: CASSLARGLGRNEQFF. In DNA form, the CDR3 reads TGTGCCAGCAGCTTGGCTCGGGGGCTCGGGCGCAATGAGCAGTTCTTC.

The chain combines TRBV30 with TRBJ2-7; a possible D gene is TRBD1 (6 bases). V shed 3 bases and J shed 3 bases, with 15 bases lying between them. In germline, CDR1 is GTSNPN, CDR2 SVGIG (reference sequence). CDR3 length: 14 amino acids. Here the CDR3 DNA reads TGTGCCTGGAGGATATCCGGGACACACTACGAGCAGTACTTC. Translating gives CAWRISGTHYEQYF. The full variable domain, in which reference TRBV30 and TRBJ2-7 provide the parts outside the CDR3, is SQTIHQWPATLVQPVGSPLSLECTVEGTSNPNLYWYRQAAGRGLQLLFYSVGIGQISSEVPQNLSASRPQDRQFILSSKKLLLSDSGFYLCAWRISGTHYEQYFGPGTRLTVT.

In this sample, this clonotype turned up many times. V is TRBV6-5 and J is TRBJ2-4; possibly TRBD2 for D (6 bases). The CDR3 covers 16 residues. Germline lookup yields CDR1 MNHEY and CDR2 SVGAGI. The V end lost 2 bases, the J end lost 0 bases, and 11 bases lay between the germline ends. This chain's CDR3 is CASSYQAGLAKNIQYF. Here the CDR3 DNA reads TGTGCCAGCAGTTACCAGGCGGGGCTAGCCAAAAACATTCAGTACTTC.

This clonotype was observed a few times. The J gene is TRBJ2-1, the V gene TRBV4-3; D call uncertain. There are 16 residues in the CDR3. The germline CDR1 and CDR2 sequences are LGHNA and YSLEER. Trimming removed 0 bases at V and 2 bases at J, with 11 bases between. This CDR3 is CASSQDRASTYNEQFF. The CDR3 region has the DNA TGCGCCAGCAGCCAAGATCGTGCTTCTACCTACAATGAGCAGTTCTTC.

This clonotype showed up many times. The CDR3 region is CASRRGTAYEQYV. The CDR3 DNA sequence: TGTGCCAGCAGGCGGGGGACAGCCTACGAGCAGTACGTC. This rearrangement joins TRBV6-6 to TRBJ2-7, with D perhaps TRBD1 or TRBD2 (7 bases each). V was trimmed by 6 bases and J by 2 bases, leaving 11 bases between them. CDR3 length: 13 residues. The germline CDR1 and CDR2 sequences are MNHNY and SVGAGI (reference sequence).

In this sample, this clonotype turned up many times. This chain uses TRBV6-5 with TRBJ1-1, with unresolved D. The CDR3 covers 13 residues. CDR1 is MNHEY, CDR2 SVGAGI, per germline. V was cut by 2 bases and J by 4 bases, with 8 bases left in between. The CDR3 is CASSYKEGTEAFF. CDR3 DNA: TGTGCCAGCAGTTACAAGGAGGGCACTGAAGCTTTCTTT.

Many counts were recorded for this clonotype. The chain uses TRBV7-2 and TRBJ1-5; 7 bases are shared with TRBD1. V shed 0 bases and J 4 bases; nucleotides not matched to a gene: 12. This CDR3 is 18 amino acids long. Per the germline V gene, CDR1 is SGHTA and CDR2 is FQGNSA. In nucleotides, the CDR3 is TGTGCCAGCAGCTTAGCTGGGGGGGCTGCCAGGGGGAATCAGCCCCAGCATTTT. Residues: CASSLAGGAARGNQPQHF.

In this sample, this clonotype turned up once. This chain links TRBV3-1 with TRBJ2-1, with 7 bases matching TRBD1. CDR1 is LGHDT, CDR2 YNNKEL, per germline (reference sequence). The CDR3 length is 14 residues. V lost 8 bases and J lost 4; bases outside the gene matches: 8. CDR3 amino acids: CASVTGVEYNEQFF. The CDR3 DNA sequence: TGTGCCAGCGTAACAGGGGTAGAATACAATGAGCAGTTCTTC.